The 18 T cell receptor beta chains below all came from one sample that was sequenced in a study of blood T cell repertoires in COVID-19. TCRdb's table, derived via immunoSEQ multiplex PCR, lists solely in-frame clones and lacks some. This table holds approximately 400,000 clones, 80% to 90% found once. The sequenced sample consisted of PBMCs or T cells enriched from blood (not recorded which). All receptors derive from a young man who had recovered from COVID-19.

The genes are TRBV29-1 and TRBJ1-1; D perhaps matches TRBD1 (6 bases). Germline loops: CDR1 SQVTM, CDR2 ANQGSEA. The CDR3 spans 13 residues. V was cut by 6 bases and J by 6 bases, with 17 bases left in between. CDR3 sequence (DNA): TGCAGCGTCCCAGCTGGGGGCCGGCCTGAAGCTTTCTTT. Translated: CSVPAGGRPEAFF. The variable domain in full, completed from reference TRBV29-1 and TRBJ1-1, reads SAVISQKPSRDICQRGTSLTIQCQVDSQVTMMFWYRQQPGQSLTLIATANQGSEATYESGFVIDKFPISRPNLTFSTLTVSNMSPEDSSIYLCSVPAGGRPEAFFGQGTRLTVV.

This CDR3 is CASSNREQGGEQYF. CDR3 coding DNA: TGTGCCAGCAGCAACAGAGAACAGGGGGGAGAGCAGTACTTC. J is TRBJ2-7 and V is TRBV3-1 (or the pseudogene TRBV3-2); 8 nucleotides line up with TRBD1. After removal of 5 bases from V and 7 bases from J, the junction contained 10 bases not matched to a gene. The CDR3 extends over 14 amino acids. The germline V gene has CDR1 LGHDT and CDR2 YNNKEL (reference sequence).

The genes are TRBV6-5 and TRBJ1-2; D call uncertain. V lost 4 bases, J lost 0 bases, and 12 bases lay in between. Germline assignment: CDR1 MNHEY and CDR2 SVGAGI. This CDR3 contains 15 residues. DNA of the CDR3: TGTGCCAGCAGTTTTGCAGGACTATCTAACTATGGCTACACCTTC. It codes for CASSFAGLSNYGYTF.

The chain combines TRBV5-1 with TRBJ1-1, with 8 bases that match TRBD1. V lost 4 bases and J lost 5; bases outside the gene matches: 4. This CDR3 has 13 residues. Germline CDR1 reads SGHRS; CDR2 reads YFSETQ. The CDR3 region is CASSQDRGTEAFF. In DNA form, the CDR3 reads TGCGCCAGCAGCCAAGACAGGGGAACTGAAGCTTTCTTT.

This clone was found once. The chain has TRBV16 and TRBJ1-5; no reliable D call. The V end lost 9 bases, the J end lost 11 bases, and 20 bases lay between the germline ends. The CDR3 runs to 13 residues. CDR1 and CDR2 (germline): KGHSY, FQNENV. CDR3 residues: CASHANPAQAQHF. The CDR3 DNA follows: TGTGCCAGTCACGCCAATCCCGCCCAGGCCCAGCATTTT.

The CDR3 spells CASSIFGQGGGGTGELFF. The CDR3 coding sequence is TGTGCCAGTAGTATTTTTGGACAGGGAGGAGGGGGCACCGGGGAGCTGTTTTTT. This chain links TRBV19 with TRBJ2-2, with 8 bases identical to TRBD1. The CDR3 is 18 amino acids. Germline assignment: CDR1 LNHDA and CDR2 SQIVND (reference sequence). V was clipped by 3 bases and J by 4 bases; unmatched bases: 13.

The chain employs TRBV7-2 and TRBJ1-1, with D possibly matching TRBD1 (6 bases). The germline CDR1 and CDR2 sequences are SGHTA and FQGNSA. The length of the CDR3 is 15 residues. Trimming took off 5 bases at V and 6 bases at J, with 19 bases between the two ends. The CDR3: CASSGRGGEGSEAFF. CDR3 in DNA: TGTGCCAGCAGCGGCCGGGGGGGCGAGGGATCTGAAGCTTTCTTT. Filled out from reference TRBV7-2 and TRBJ1-1, the complete variable domain reads GAGVSQSPSNKVTEKGKDVELRCDPISGHTALYWYRQSLGQGLEFLIYFQGNSAPDKSGLPSDRFSAERTGGSVSTLTIQRTQQEDSAVYLCASSGRGGEGSEAFFGQGTRLTVV.

This sequence joins TRBV19 and TRBJ1-2; TRBD1 matches at 9 bases. Germline V gene lookup returns CDR1 LNHDA and CDR2 SQIVND (reference sequence). Losses at the gene ends were 2 bases for V and 8 bases for J; bases not matched to a gene: 6. The CDR3 length is 14 residues. The CDR3: CASSIQQGAWGYTF. CDR3 sequence (DNA): TGTGCCAGTAGTATACAACAGGGGGCCTGGGGCTACACCTTC. The whole variable domain, remainder taken from reference TRBV19 and TRBJ1-2, is DGGITQSPKYLFRKEGQNVTLSCEQNLNHDAMYWYRQDPGQGLRLIYYSQIVNDFQKGDIAEGYSVSREKKESFPLTVTSAQKNPTAFYLCASSIQQGAWGYTFGSGTRLTVV.

The CDR3 region is CASHGGNYGYTF. The CDR3 nucleotides read TGTGCCAGCCATGGGGGGAACTATGGCTACACCTTC. The chain carries TRBV7-9 and TRBJ1-2; D is perhaps TRBD1 (5 bases). Germline CDR1 reads SEHNR; CDR2 reads FQNEAQ (reference sequence). The CDR3 has 12 residues. Trimming removed 8 bases at V and 2 bases at J, with 9 bases between. The full variable domain, in which reference TRBV7-9 and TRBJ1-2 provide the parts outside the CDR3, is DTGVSQNPRHKITKRGQNVTFRCDPISEHNRLYWYRQTLGQGPEFLTYFQNEAQLEKSRLLSDRFSAERPKGSFSTLEIQRTEQGDSAMYLCASHGGNYGYTFGSGTRLTVV.

The chain employs TRBV6-5 and TRBJ2-5, with D tentatively TRBD2 (6 bases). Per the germline V gene, CDR1 is MNHEY and CDR2 is SVGAGI. Trimming took 6 bases from V and 0 from J, leaving 14 bases between them. The CDR3 sequence is 15 residues long. The CDR3 here is CASRSGDQYQETQYF. CDR3 DNA sequence: TGTGCCAGCAGATCGGGAGATCAGTACCAAGAGACCCAGTACTTC.

The gene calls are TRBV18 and TRBJ1-2; D unclear. The CDR3 is 14 residues long. CDR1 and CDR2 (germline): KGHSH, LQKENI. V gave up 2 bases and J gave up 2 bases, with 9 bases separating them. The CDR3 sequence: CASSPASSNYGYTF. The CDR3 DNA sequence: TGTGCCAGCTCACCAGCCAGTTCGAACTATGGCTACACCTTC.

The chain uses TRBV5-1 and TRBJ1-6; TRBD1 matches at 8 bases. Trimming cost V 6 bases and J 8 bases; bases outside gene matches: 4. The CDR3 is made up of 13 amino acids. The germline V gene encodes CDR1 SGHRS and CDR2 YFSETQ. The CDR3 DNA sequence: TGCGCCAGCATGGGACAGGACGATTCACCCCTCCACTTT. This codes for CASMGQDDSPLHF.

This chain joins TRBV7-2 and TRBJ2-5; 9 nucleotides align to TRBD2. Germline CDR1 reads SGHTA; CDR2 reads FQGNSA. Unmatched junction bases numbered 2, after V lost 1 base and J lost 2 bases. The CDR3 spans 15 residues. CDR3 protein: CASSLVSGGQETQYF. The CDR3 coding sequence is TGTGCCAGCAGCTTAGTTAGCGGGGGACAAGAGACCCAGTACTTC. Variable domain in full (rest from reference TRBV7-2 and TRBJ2-5): GAGVSQSPSNKVTEKGKDVELRCDPISGHTALYWYRQSLGQGLEFLIYFQGNSAPDKSGLPSDRFSAERTGGSVSTLTIQRTQQEDSAVYLCASSLVSGGQETQYFGPGTRLLVL.

This clone was seen once. The CDR3, as DNA: TGCAGTGCGCCCCGACTAGAGGAGCAGTTCTTC. As protein: CSAPRLEEQFF. The chain recombines TRBV20-1 with TRBJ2-1; maybe TRBD2 (6 bases). V lost 6 bases and J 10 bases, leaving 13 bases between the germline ends. The germline V gene has CDR1 DFQATT and CDR2 SNEGSKA (reference sequence). The CDR3 is 11 residues long.

This clone was seen a handful of times. In nucleotides, the CDR3 is TGTGCCAGTAGTACAAGGACGGGAGAAAATTCACCCCTCCACTTT. Translation: CASSTRTGENSPLHF. This chain links TRBV19 with TRBJ1-6; D ambiguous. This CDR3 spans 15 amino acids. The germline gives CDR1 LNHDA, CDR2 SQIVND (reference sequence). The V gene lost 4 bases and the J gene lost 7 bases, with 14 bases spanning the gap.

The table lists this clone with a few counts. This chain joins TRBV10-1 and TRBJ2-1; TRBD1 matches at 7 bases. The CDR3 is made up of 12 amino acids. Germline V lookup: CDR1 WNHNN, CDR2 SYGVQD (reference sequence). V lost 6 bases to trimming and J lost 9 bases; unmatched junction nucleotides: 5. This CDR3 reads CASSTSGGEQFF. Here the CDR3 DNA reads TGCGCCAGCAGCACCTCAGGGGGTGAGCAGTTCTTC.

V gene TRBV9 combines with J gene TRBJ1-5, with TRBD1 as a possible D gene (5 bases). V shed 1 base and J shed 1 base, with 9 bases lying between them. The CDR3 spans 15 residues. The germline CDR1 and CDR2 sequences are SGDLS and YYNGEE. CDR3 loop: CASSVTDRSNQPQHF. The CDR3 DNA sequence: TGTGCCAGCAGCGTAACCGACAGAAGCAATCAGCCCCAGCATTTT.

This clone has more than one count but fewer than ten. This rearrangement joins TRBV4-1 to TRBJ1-3, with D perhaps TRBD1 (5 bases). The length of the CDR3 is 16 residues. Per germline, CDR1 MGHRA and CDR2 YSYEKL. V shed 0 bases and J shed 2 bases, with 11 bases lying between them. CDR3 sequence: CASSQESGGAGNTIYF. The CDR3 nucleotides are TGCGCCAGCAGCCAAGAATCCGGGGGTGCTGGAAACACCATATATTTT.